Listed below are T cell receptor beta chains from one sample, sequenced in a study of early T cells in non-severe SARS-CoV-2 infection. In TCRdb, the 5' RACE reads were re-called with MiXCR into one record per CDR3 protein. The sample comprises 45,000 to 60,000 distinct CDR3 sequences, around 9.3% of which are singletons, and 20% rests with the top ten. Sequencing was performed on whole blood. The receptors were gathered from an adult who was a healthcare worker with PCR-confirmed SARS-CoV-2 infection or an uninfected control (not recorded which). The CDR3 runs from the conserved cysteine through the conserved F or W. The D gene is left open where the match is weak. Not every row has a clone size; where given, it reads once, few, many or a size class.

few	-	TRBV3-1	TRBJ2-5	CASSQLAAQETQYF	TGTGCCAGCAGCCAACTGGCAGCACAAGAGACCCAGTATTTC
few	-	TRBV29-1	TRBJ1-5	CSATWGLGQPQHF	TGCAGCGCCACATGGGGGTTGGGCCAGCCCCAGCATTTT
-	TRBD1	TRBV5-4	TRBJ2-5	CASSWDRGLETQYF	TGTGCCAGCAGCTGGGACAGGGGGCTTGAGACCCAGTACTTC
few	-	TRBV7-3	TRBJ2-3	CASSNLGADTQYF	TGTGCCAGCAGTAACCTCGGCGCAGATACGCAGTATTTT
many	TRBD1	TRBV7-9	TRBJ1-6	CASSRDSSSYNSPLHF	TGTGCCAGCAGCCGGGACAGCAGCTCCTATAATTCACCCCTCCACTTT
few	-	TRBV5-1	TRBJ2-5	CASSLESGTQYF	TGCGCCAGCAGCTTGGAATCCGGGACCCAGTACTTC
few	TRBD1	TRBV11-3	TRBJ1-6	CASRFRGLREALHF	TGTGCCAGCAGATTCAGGGGGCTGAGGGAGGCCCTCCACTTT
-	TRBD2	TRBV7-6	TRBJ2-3	CASSTLAGATDTQYF	TGTGCCAGCAGCACGTTAGCGGGGGCCACAGATACGCAGTATTTT
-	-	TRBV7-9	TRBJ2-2	CASSLGSPRGNTGELFF	TGTGCCAGCAGCTTAGGATCCCCCCGGGGGAACACCGGGGAGCTGTTTTTT
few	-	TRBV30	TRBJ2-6	CAWGAGSFGANVLTF	TGTGCCTGGGGGGCAGGGTCGTTTGGGGCCAACGTCCTGACTTTC
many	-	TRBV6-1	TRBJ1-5	CASSGIRRGNQPQHF	TGTGCCAGCAGTGGAATACGACGAGGCAATCAGCCCCAGCATTTT
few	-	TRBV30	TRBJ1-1	CAWTPGDTEAFF	TGTGCCTGGACACCAGGGGACACTGAAGCTTTCTTT
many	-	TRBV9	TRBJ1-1	CASSAAPVGSAEAFF	TGTGCCAGCAGCGCCGCTCCGGTAGGATCCGCTGAAGCTTTCTTT
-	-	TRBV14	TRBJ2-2	CASSPYRTGELFF	TGTGCCAGCAGCCCGTACAGGACCGGGGAGCTGTTTTTT
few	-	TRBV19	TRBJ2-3	CASSPRPDTQYF	TGTGCCAGTAGTCCCCGGCCAGATACGCAGTATTTT
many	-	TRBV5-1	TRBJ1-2	CASSSQANYGYTF	TGCGCCAGCAGCTCTCAGGCTAACTATGGCTACACCTTC
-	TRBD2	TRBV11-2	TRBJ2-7	CASSFGGRDNGEQYF	TGTGCCAGCAGCTTCGGAGGGAGGGATAACGGCGAGCAGTACTTC
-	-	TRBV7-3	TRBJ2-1	CASSRGTSNEQFF	TGTGCCAGCAGCCGAGGGACTTCCAATGAGCAGTTCTTC
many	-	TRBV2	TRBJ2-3	CASTTGEGDTQYF	TGTGCCAGCACAACGGGCGAGGGGGATACGCAGTATTTT
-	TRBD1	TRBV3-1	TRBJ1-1	CASSQRQGGTEAFF	TGTGCCAGCAGCCAACGACAGGGAGGGACTGAAGCTTTCTTT
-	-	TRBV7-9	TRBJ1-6	CASSPSQDSPLHF	TGTGCCAGCAGCCCTAGCCAAGATTCACCCCTCCACTTT
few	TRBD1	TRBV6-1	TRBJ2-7	CASRLTGACCEQYF	TGTGCCAGCAGGTTGACAGGGGCTTGTTGCGAGCAGTACTTC
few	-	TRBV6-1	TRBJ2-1	CASSVFLLQEDEQFF	TGTGCCAGCAGTGTTTTCCTCCTACAGGAGGATGAGCAGTTCTTC
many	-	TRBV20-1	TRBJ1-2	CSARDQHNYGYTF	TGCAGTGCTAGAGATCAACATAACTATGGCTACACCTTC
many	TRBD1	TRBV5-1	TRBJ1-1	CASSPASGQAFLMNTEAFF	TGCGCCAGCAGTCCTGCTTCGGGACAGGCATTTCTCATGAACACTGAAGCTTTCTTT
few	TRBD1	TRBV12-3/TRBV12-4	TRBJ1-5	CASNYRGGNQPQHF	TGTGCCAGCAATTACAGGGGGGGCAATCAGCCCCAGCATTTT
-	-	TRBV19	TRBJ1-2	CASSTRSWTEQPNYGYTF	TGTGCCAGTAGTACACGGTCATGGACAGAACAACCTAACTATGGCTACACCTTC
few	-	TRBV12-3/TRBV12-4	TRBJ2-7	CASSLGGTREQYF	TGTGCCAGCAGCTTAGGGGGGACGAGGGAGCAGTACTTC
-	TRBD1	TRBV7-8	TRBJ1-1	CASSLAGTGEAFF	TGTGCCAGCAGCTTAGCCGGGACAGGCGAAGCTTTCTTT
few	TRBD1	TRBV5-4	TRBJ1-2	CASSSEGARANYGYTF	TGTGCCAGCAGCTCCGAGGGGGCACGAGCTAACTATGGCTACACCTTC
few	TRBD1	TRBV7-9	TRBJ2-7	CASSLAGTGVEQYF	TGTGCCAGCAGCTTAGCCGGGACAGGGGTTGAGCAGTACTTC
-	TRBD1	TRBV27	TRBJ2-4	CASSPTTTGNIQYF	TGTGCCAGCAGTCCGACTACGACAGGGAACATTCAGTACTTC
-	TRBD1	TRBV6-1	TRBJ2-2	CASTGTDKTGELFF	TGTGCCAGCACCGGGACAGACAAGACCGGGGAGCTGTTTTTT
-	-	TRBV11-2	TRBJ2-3	CASSLVAAPDTQYF	TGTGCCAGCAGCTTAGTAGCAGCTCCAGATACGCAGTATTTT
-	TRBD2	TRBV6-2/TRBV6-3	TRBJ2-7	CASISGGSYSYEQYF	TGTGCCAGCATTTCCGGGGGGAGTTACTCCTACGAGCAGTACTTC
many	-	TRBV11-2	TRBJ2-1	CASSFANWGNNEQFF	TGTGCCAGCAGCTTTGCTAACTGGGGAAACAATGAGCAGTTCTTC
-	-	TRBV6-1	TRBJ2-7	CASHSGTSYEQYF	TGTGCCAGCCACTCCGGGACCTCCTACGAGCAGTACTTC
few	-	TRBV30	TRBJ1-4	CAWSTQANEKLFF	TGTGCCTGGAGTACCCAAGCTAATGAAAAACTGTTTTTT
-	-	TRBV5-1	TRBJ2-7	CASSPEGQYYEQYF	TGCGCCAGCAGCCCGGAGGGACAGTATTACGAGCAGTACTTC
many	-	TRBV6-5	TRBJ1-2	CASSSNSGGSYGYTF	TGTGCCAGCAGTTCAAATTCCGGGGGCAGCTATGGCTACACCTTC
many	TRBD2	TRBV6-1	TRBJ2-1	CASRNLAGGFSYNEQFF	TGTGCCAGCAGAAATCTAGCGGGGGGATTTTCCTACAATGAGCAGTTCTTC
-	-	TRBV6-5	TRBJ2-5	CASSYSWGLQAETQYF	TGTGCCAGCAGTTACTCCTGGGGCCTCCAAGCGGAGACCCAGTACTTC
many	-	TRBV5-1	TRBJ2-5	CASSLERGSVETQYF	TGCGCCAGCAGCTTGGAGAGGGGCTCCGTTGAGACCCAGTACTTC
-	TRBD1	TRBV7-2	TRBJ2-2	CASSYRDSFTGELFF	TGTGCCAGCAGCTACCGGGACAGTTTTACCGGGGAGCTGTTTTTT
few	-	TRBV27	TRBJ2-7	CASRMGYRPLYEQYF	TGTGCCAGCAGGATGGGGTACAGGCCCCTCTACGAGCAGTACTTC
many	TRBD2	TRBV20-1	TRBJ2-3	CSARVRGGTDTQYF	TGCAGTGCTAGGGTCCGGGGGGGCACAGATACGCAGTATTTT
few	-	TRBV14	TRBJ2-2	CASKVGMETGELFF	TGTGCCAGCAAGGTCGGGATGGAGACCGGGGAGCTGTTTTTT
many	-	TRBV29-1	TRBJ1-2	CSAGSRLNYGYTF	TGCAGCGCGGGATCCCGTCTAAACTATGGCTACACCTTC
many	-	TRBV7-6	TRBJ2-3	CASSSESTDTQYF	TGTGCCAGCAGCTCGGAAAGCACAGATACGCAGTATTTT
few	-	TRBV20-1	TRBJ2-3	CSATSWFLTDTQYF	TGCAGTGCTACCTCATGGTTCCTCACAGATACGCAGTATTTT
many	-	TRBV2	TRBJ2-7	CASSATGPYEQYF	TGTGCCAGCAGCGCCACAGGGCCTTACGAGCAGTACTTC
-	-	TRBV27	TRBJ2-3	CAVRLTGTDTQYF	TGTGCCGTAAGACTGACCGGGACAGATACGCAGTATTTT
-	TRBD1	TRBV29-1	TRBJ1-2	CSVGTGGYGYTF	TGCAGCGTGGGGACAGGGGGCTATGGCTACACCTTC
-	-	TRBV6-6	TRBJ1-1	CASSFTDTEAFF	TGTGCCAGCAGCTTTACAGACACTGAAGCTTTCTTT
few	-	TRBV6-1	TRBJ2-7	CASSEFLESAGLLYEQYF	TGTGCCAGCAGTGAATTCTTGGAGAGTGCAGGGCTCCTCTACGAGCAGTACTTC
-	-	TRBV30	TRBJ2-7	CAWSNPYEQYF	TGTGCCTGGAGTAATCCCTACGAGCAGTACTTC
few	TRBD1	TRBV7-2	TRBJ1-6	CASSLTQGYNSPLHF	TGTGCCAGCAGCTTAACACAGGGGTATAATTCACCCCTCCACTTT